These 32 T cell receptor beta chains originate from one sample sequenced in a study of vaccination and CD4 T cells after COVID-19. Once obtained from cultured CD4+ T cells, the DNA was sequenced using the Oncomine TCR Beta short-read assay. TCRdb used MiXCR to reprocess the PCR reads, holding one entry per CDR3 protein. The sample gives over 10,000 distinct CDR3 sequences, 74% of which show up once; 30% to 40% is in the top ten. Treatment noted: approximately nine-day PBMC culture with coronavirus spike peptide pools or control peptides (ViraFEST assay). No antigen is known for these receptors. Sequenced material: CD4+ T cells from blood, cultured in vitro. The source is a human donor who had recovered from COVID-19.

This clonotype was recorded once. The chain joins TRBV5-1 to TRBJ2-4, with D perhaps TRBD2 (6 bases). This CDR3 comprises 13 residues. Germline V gene lookup returns CDR1 SGHRS and CDR2 YFSETQ. V lost 5 bases to trimming and J lost 8 bases, with 14 bases between them. The CDR3 sequence: CASRRPPGDIQYF. In DNA, the CDR3 is TGCGCCAGCAGAAGACCCCCGGGGGACATTCAGTACTTC.

Of note for this clonotype: Germline and junction disagree at one end, which may indicate a read error. The rearrangement uses TRBV20-1 and TRBJ2-1; the match to TRBD2 covers 7 bases. CDR1 is DFQATT and CDR2 is SNEGSKA in the germline V gene (reference sequence). CDR3 length equals 15 residues. DNA for the CDR3: TGCAGTGCGAGAGGTTCGGCGGGAGCCATAAATGAGCAGTTCTTC. This translates into CSARGSAGAINEQFF.

The V and J genes are TRBV20-1 and TRBJ2-5, with D hard to call. The V and J ends lost 5 bases and 5 bases respectively, with 9 bases between them. The CDR3 has 11 amino acids. Germline V CDR1 and CDR2: DFQATT, SNEGSKA (reference sequence). The CDR3 DNA reads as TGCAGTGCTCCGACCGGGGAGACCCAGTACTTC. Residues: CSAPTGETQYF.

The CDR3 loop is CAISEHTTGTTGELFF. CDR3 nucleotides: TGTGCCATCAGTGAACACACGACAGGGACCACCGGGGAGCTGTTTTTT. The J gene is TRBJ2-2, the V gene TRBV10-3, with 7 positions matching TRBD1. After removal of 3 bases from V and 4 bases from J, the junction contained 8 bases not matched to a gene. Germline V gene sequence: CDR1 ENHRY, CDR2 SYGVKD. The CDR3 covers 16 residues.

CDR3 sequence: CSAKSGTGSYGYTF. Here the CDR3 DNA reads TGCAGTGCTAAATCCGGGACAGGGTCGTATGGCTACACCTTC. The chain joins TRBV20-1 to TRBJ1-2, with TRBD1 matching over 9 bases. From germline, CDR1 is DFQATT and CDR2 SNEGSKA (reference sequence). V trimming: 4 bases; J trimming: 5 bases; junction bases outside the gene matches: 8. CDR3 length equals 14 residues.

The rearrangement uses TRBV6-1 and TRBJ2-7, with 9 bases fitting TRBD2. CDR3 length equals 16 residues. Trimming took 4 bases from V and 6 from J; bases not matched to a gene: 13. Germline CDR1 is MNHNS and CDR2 is SASEGT. In DNA, the CDR3 is TGTGCCAGCAGTGGGGGTCGCTTAGCGGGAGTTCTCGAGCAGTACTTC. It translates to CASSGGRLAGVLEQYF.

V gene TRBV20-1 combines with J gene TRBJ2-2; perhaps TRBD1 as D (7 bases). CDR3 length: 13 residues. Trimming took off 6 bases at V and 7 bases at J, with 15 bases between the two ends. Germline V gene sequence: CDR1 DFQATT, CDR2 SNEGSKA (reference sequence). CDR3 amino acids: CSALSGGFGELFF. The CDR3 DNA follows: TGCAGTGCCCTATCAGGGGGGTTCGGGGAGCTGTTTTTT.

This clonotype was counted only a few times. The rearrangement uses TRBV27 and TRBJ1-1; maybe TRBD1 (6 bases). Trimming cost V 6 bases and J 6 bases, with 17 bases left between them. The CDR3 length is 14 residues. Germline V gene sequence: CDR1 MNHEY, CDR2 SMNVEV (reference sequence). CDR3 sequence: CASRATGKGAEAFF. The CDR3 DNA is TGTGCCAGCAGGGCAACAGGGAAGGGGGCTGAAGCTTTCTTT.

V usage is TRBV29-1 and J usage is TRBJ1-2, with TRBD1 as a possible D gene (5 bases). The ends were cut back, 2 bases at V and 7 bases at J, with 11 bases in the middle. This CDR3 contains 12 residues. Germline CDR1 SQVTM, CDR2 ANQGSEA. The CDR3 bases are TGCAGCGTTGAAAGCAGGGTCCCTGGCTACACCTTC. Residues: CSVESRVPGYTF. Using reference TRBV29-1 and TRBJ1-2 for the parts outside the CDR3, the full variable domain is SAVISQKPSRDICQRGTSLTIQCQVDSQVTMMFWYRQQPGQSLTLIATANQGSEATYESGFVIDKFPISRPNLTFSTLTVSNMSPEDSSIYLCSVESRVPGYTFGSGTRLTVV.

V gene TRBV11-2 combines with J gene TRBJ2-7; D possibly corresponds to TRBD1 (6 bases). With 4 bases removed from V and 2 bases from J, the gap between germline ends came to 15 bases. CDR3 length equals 15 residues. The germline gives CDR1 SGHAT, CDR2 FQNNGV. This CDR3 reads CASSSLTRGTYEQYF. In DNA, the CDR3 is TGTGCCAGCAGCTCCCTTACCAGGGGTACCTACGAGCAGTACTTC.

CDR3 DNA: TGTGCCAGCAGTGTCAATACGTACGAGCAGTACTTC. Amino acids: CASSVNTYEQYF. The rearrangement joins TRBV6-1 to TRBJ2-7; D remains unclear. CDR3 length equals 12 residues. Trimming left V 4 bases short and J 4 bases short, with 8 bases between. In germline, CDR1 is MNHNS, CDR2 SASEGT.

J is TRBJ1-5 and V is TRBV29-1, with 7 bases fitting TRBD1. Trimming took 7 bases from V and 0 from J; bases not matched to a gene: 12. The CDR3 is 16 amino acids. CDR1 SQVTM and CDR2 ANQGSEA come from the germline V gene. This CDR3 is CSATTGTTYSNQPQHF. CDR3 DNA sequence: TGCAGCGCCACGACAGGGACCACCTATAGCAATCAGCCCCAGCATTTT.

The chain links TRBV28 to TRBJ1-2, with D possibly matching TRBD1 (6 bases). V lost 8 bases to trimming and J lost 3 bases, with 13 bases between them. The CDR3 loop spans 13 amino acids. Germline V gene data show CDR1 as MDHEN and CDR2 as SYDVKM. This CDR3 is CASSRGGDYGYTF. The CDR3 region has the DNA TGTGCCAGCTCGAGGGGGGGGGACTATGGCTACACCTTC.

V gene TRBV6-1 combines with J gene TRBJ1-2, with 7 nucleotides matching TRBD1. This CDR3 is built from 11 residues. V lost 6 bases to trimming and J lost 8 bases; unmatched junction nucleotides: 3. Germline lookup yields CDR1 MNHNS and CDR2 SASEGT. CDR3 sequence (DNA): TGTGCCAGCAGACCAGGGGGGGGCTACACCTTC. Translating gives CASRPGGGYTF.

This chain links TRBV6-5 with TRBJ1-1; D gene uncertain. The V end was cut by 2 bases, the J end by 8 bases, with 6 bases between. Germline loops: CDR1 MNHEY, CDR2 SVGAGI. The CDR3 totals 11 residues. The CDR3 DNA sequence: TGTGCCAGCAGTTACAGGCAGGAAGCTTTCTTT. Translated, it gives CASSYRQEAFF.

J is TRBJ2-1 and V is TRBV19, with unresolved D. The CDR3 consists of 12 residues. Germline loops: CDR1 LNHDA, CDR2 SQIVND (reference sequence). V was trimmed by 11 bases and J by 2 bases, leaving 10 bases between them. CDR3 nucleotide sequence: TGTGCCGCTAGTGGGGCCTACAATGAGCAGTTCTTC. Its translation is CAASGAYNEQFF.

V is TRBV20-1 and J is TRBJ2-2; a weak D match, TRBD2 (6 bases). Germline CDR1 is DFQATT and CDR2 is SNEGSKA (reference sequence). V gave up 7 bases and J gave up 5 bases, with 17 bases separating them. The CDR3 has 14 residues. DNA for the CDR3: TGCAGTGGAATGGGGGGTCCTGGGACCGGGGAGCTGTTTTTT. Translation gives CSGMGGPGTGELFF.

The chain employs TRBV18 and TRBJ1-1, with 7 bases identical to TRBD1. Germline V gene data show CDR1 as KGHSH and CDR2 as LQKENI. The length of the CDR3 is 13 residues. The V and J ends lost 5 bases and 12 bases, in that order; junction bases with no gene match: 12. The CDR3 sequence: CASSNPGGAETFF. CDR3 coding DNA: TGTGCCAGCTCAAACCCAGGGGGGGCAGAAACTTTCTTT.

This chain's CDR3 is CASSIQGKAYEQYF. CDR3 nucleotide sequence: TGTGCCAGTAGCATACAGGGAAAGGCCTACGAGCAGTACTTC. The V and J genes are TRBV19 and TRBJ2-7, with D tentatively TRBD1 (6 bases). Germline V gene sequence: CDR1 LNHDA, CDR2 SQIVND (reference sequence). The V and J ends lost 6 bases and 2 bases respectively, with 14 bases between them. This CDR3 spans 14 amino acids.

The chain employs TRBV15 and TRBJ2-1; the D call may be TRBD1 or TRBD2 (5 bases each). The CDR3 has 20 amino acids. The germline V gene has CDR1 LNHNV and CDR2 YYDKDF (reference sequence). Between the trimmed V and J ends, which lost 5 bases and 6 bases, there was a span of 32 bases. CDR3 loop: CATSGKGASFGISVGNEQFF. CDR3 nucleotides: TGTGCCACCAGCGGAAAAGGGGCTAGCTTCGGGATTTCCGTAGGCAATGAGCAGTTCTTC.

J is TRBJ1-3 and V is TRBV11-2, with D possibly TRBD1 on 5 matching bases. The CDR3 runs 16 residues. Trimming took 3 bases from V and 2 from J, leaving 14 bases between them. Germline-derived CDR1 and CDR2 are SGHAT and FQNNGV. The CDR3 DNA reads as TGTGCCAGCAGCTTTCAACTTGGGACTGCTGGAAACACCATATATTTT. Protein: CASSFQLGTAGNTIYF.

This chain joins TRBV24-1 and TRBJ2-3; D remains ambiguous. Germline lookup yields CDR1 KGHDR and CDR2 SFDVKD. The CDR3 totals 15 residues. V shed 1 base and J shed 6 bases, with 13 bases lying between them. In nucleotides, the CDR3 is TGTGCCACCAGTGATTTACGGACCCCGTTCGATACGCAGTATTTT. This encodes CATSDLRTPFDTQYF.

The chain uses TRBV27 and TRBJ2-3; 14 bases map to TRBD2. The V gene's germline CDR1 is MNHEY and CDR2 SMNVEV (reference sequence). The CDR3 consists of 14 residues. The V segment lost 5 bases and the J segment 5 bases; nucleotides outside the gene matches: 0. The CDR3 spells CASSGLAGGDTQYF. DNA of the CDR3: TGTGCCAGCAGTGGACTAGCGGGAGGAGATACGCAGTATTTT.

This chain links TRBV6-1 with TRBJ1-1, with TRBD1 matching 9 bases. In germline, CDR1 is MNHNS, CDR2 SASEGT. The J segment lost 5 bases and the V segment lost 5 bases, leaving 3 bases of the junction unmatched. CDR3 length equals 13 residues. CDR3 bases: TGTGCCAGCAGTAGGGACAGGGATACTGAAGCTTTCTTT. As protein: CASSRDRDTEAFF.

J is TRBJ2-5 and V is TRBV6-1, with D perhaps being TRBD1 or TRBD2 (5 bases each). CDR1 and CDR2 from the germline V gene are MNHNS and SASEGT. V shed 3 bases and J shed 11 bases, with 19 bases lying between them. The CDR3 has 14 amino acids. The CDR3 DNA is TGTGCCAGCAGTGATGGGGGACCCCAGAGAAGACAGTACTTC. As protein: CASSDGGPQRRQYF.

This clonotype has a handful of counts. The gene calls are TRBV27 and TRBJ1-2, with D hard to call. The germline V and J ends were trimmed by 8 bases and 5 bases, with 15 bases remaining between them. CDR3 length: 13 amino acids. In germline, CDR1 is MNHEY, CDR2 SMNVEV (reference sequence). The CDR3, as DNA: TGTGCCAGCTCCCTCGGCAGCAATTATGGCTACACCTTC. Protein sequence: CASSLGSNYGYTF.

In this sample, this clonotype turned up a few times. The chain recombines TRBV11-2 with TRBJ1-2; D is possibly TRBD1 (6 bases). CDR3 length equals 14 residues. Germline values: CDR1 SGHAT, CDR2 FQNNGV. V was clipped by 1 base and J by 7 bases, with 13 bases between them. DNA for the CDR3: TGTGCCAGCAGCTTAGCCCAGGGGAGAGGTGGCTACACCTTC. Its protein is CASSLAQGRGGYTF.

The V gene is TRBV7-2, the J gene TRBJ2-3, with 9 bases fitting TRBD2. The CDR3 consists of 22 residues. CDR1 is SGHTA and CDR2 is FQGNSA in the germline V gene. J gave up 6 bases and V 6 bases, and 31 bases lay outside the gene matches. The CDR3 region is CASRRKKLPVRREGDRGDTQYF. The CDR3 DNA reads TGTGCCAGCAGACGAAAGAAGTTGCCGGTGAGGCGGGAGGGCGACCGGGGCGATACGCAGTATTTT.

The chain is built from TRBV6-1 and TRBJ2-7; D is ambiguous. The CDR3 is made up of 12 amino acids. The germline V gene has CDR1 MNHNS and CDR2 SASEGT. V lost 8 bases, J lost 2 bases, and 10 bases lay in between. CDR3 in DNA: TGTGCCAGCGAGGCAGGCACCTACGAGCAGTACTTC. It is translated as CASEAGTYEQYF.

The J gene is TRBJ1-4, the V gene TRBV15; D might be TRBD1 (5 bases). V shed 9 bases and J shed 5 bases, with 19 bases lying between them. Germline CDR1 reads LNHNV; CDR2 reads YYDKDF (reference sequence). The CDR3 is 15 amino acids. The CDR3 sequence: CATLPRGGENEKLFF. CDR3 in DNA: TGTGCCACTTTACCCCGGGGGGGTGAAAATGAAAAACTGTTTTTT.

The chain carries TRBV11-2 and TRBJ1-1; D possibly corresponds to TRBD1 (6 bases). Per germline, CDR1 SGHAT and CDR2 FQNNGV. The CDR3 has 14 residues. V lost 0 bases and J lost 4, with 9 bases in between. CDR3 loop: CASSLEQGLTEAFF. In DNA form, the CDR3 reads TGTGCCAGCAGCTTAGAACAGGGTCTCACTGAAGCTTTCTTT.

V gene TRBV20-1 combines with J gene TRBJ2-5; D unclear. V was trimmed by 5 bases and J by 3 bases, leaving 7 bases between them. Germline V gene sequence: CDR1 DFQATT, CDR2 SNEGSKA (reference sequence). The CDR3 totals 11 residues. The CDR3 nucleotides read TGCAGTGCTGAAAATAAAGAGACCCAGTACTTC. This translates into CSAENKETQYF.